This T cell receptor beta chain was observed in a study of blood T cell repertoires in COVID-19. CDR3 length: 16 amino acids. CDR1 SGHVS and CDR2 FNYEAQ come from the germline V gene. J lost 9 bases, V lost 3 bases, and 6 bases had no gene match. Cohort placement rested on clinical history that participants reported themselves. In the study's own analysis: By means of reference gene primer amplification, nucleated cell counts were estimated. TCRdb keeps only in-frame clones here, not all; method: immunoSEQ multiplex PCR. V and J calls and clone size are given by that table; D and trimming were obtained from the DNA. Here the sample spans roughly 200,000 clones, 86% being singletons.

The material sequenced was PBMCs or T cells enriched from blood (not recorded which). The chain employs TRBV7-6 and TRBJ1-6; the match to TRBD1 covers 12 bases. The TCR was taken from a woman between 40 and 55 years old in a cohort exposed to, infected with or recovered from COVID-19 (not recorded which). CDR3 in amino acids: CASSFDRDRGLSPLHF. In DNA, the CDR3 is TGTGCCAGCAGCTTCGACCGGGACAGGGGGCTTTCACCCCTCCACTTT.